These 14 T cell receptor beta chains share one sample of origin, sequenced in a study of ipilimumab plus nivolumab after autologous stem cell transplantation. Sequenced by immunoSEQ multiplex PCR; TCRdb stores in-frame clones only, minus some. Here the sample spans roughly 12,000 clones, 65% to 75% being singletons. The input for sequencing was PBMCs, taken in a trial of ipilimumab plus nivolumab as post-transplant consolidation. Receptor source: a male donor with multiple myeloma.

The J gene is TRBJ2-1, the V gene TRBV9; 10 nucleotides line up with TRBD2. The length of the CDR3 is 16 residues. J lost 4 bases, V lost 3 bases, and 7 bases had no gene match. From germline, CDR1 is SGDLS and CDR2 YYNGEE. DNA of the CDR3: TGTGCCAGCAGCGCTAGAGCGGGGGGGCTATACAATGAGCAGTTCTTC. Protein sequence: CASSARAGGLYNEQFF.

This chain links TRBV10-1 with TRBJ2-3, with 9 bases lining up with TRBD2. The CDR3 spans 14 residues. V shed 7 bases and J 10 bases; nucleotides not matched to a gene: 12. In germline, CDR1 is WNHNN, CDR2 SYGVQD (reference sequence). CDR3 sequence: CASNSGGLGSAQYF. In DNA, the CDR3 is TGCGCCAGCAATAGCGGGGGCCTAGGGAGCGCGCAGTATTTT.

This clone is medium-sized within its sample. The J gene is TRBJ1-2, the V gene TRBV4-1, with D hard to call. Looked up from germline, CDR1 is MGHRA and CDR2 is YSYEKL. Trimming removed 0 bases from V and 4 bases from J, with 6 bases in between. CDR3 length: 13 amino acids. The CDR3 DNA reads TGCGCCAGCAGCCAAGATCCCGCCTATGGCTACACCTTC. Its protein is CASSQDPAYGYTF.

As to this clone: The same CDR3 is also encoded by other DNA sequences in this sample. This chain connects TRBV18 to TRBJ2-6; D unresolved. The CDR3 totals 15 residues. Germline V gene lookup returns CDR1 KGHSH and CDR2 LQKENI. V was shortened by 4 bases and J by 4 bases, with 11 bases between the two germline ends. CDR3 sequence (DNA): TGTGCCAGCTCACGGGGTGCCTCCGGGGCCAACGTCCTGACTTTC. As protein: CASSRGASGANVLTF.

This rearrangement joins TRBV5-4 to TRBJ2-7; 9 nucleotides agree with TRBD2. The CDR3 runs 14 residues. The germline CDR1 and CDR2 sequences are SGHNT and YYREEE (reference sequence). Losses at the gene ends were 4 bases for V and 7 bases for J; bases not matched to a gene: 9. The CDR3 DNA is TGTGCCAGCAGCCGGGGGGTAGCGGGGGATGAGCAGTACTTC. Its protein is CASSRGVAGDEQYF.

The chain employs TRBV2 and TRBJ2-3, with 8 nucleotides matching TRBD1. This CDR3 has 14 residues. Per the germline V gene, CDR1 is SNHLY and CDR2 is FYNNEI. V lost 10 bases to trimming and J lost 2 bases; unmatched junction nucleotides: 8. In nucleotides, the CDR3 is TGTGCCACCATAACGGACAGGGCCACAGATACGCAGTATTTT. Translating gives CATITDRATDTQYF.

This clone was picked up one time. This chain links TRBV4-1 with TRBJ1-6; D is unresolved. Germline V gene data show CDR1 as MGHRA and CDR2 as YSYEKL. Trimming left V 1 base short and J 9 bases short, with 16 bases between. This CDR3 is 16 amino acids long. This chain's CDR3 is CASSQADSVHSSPLHF. DNA for the CDR3: TGCGCCAGCAGCCAAGCTGATTCGGTACATAGTTCACCCCTCCACTTT.

This sequence joins TRBV7-6 and TRBJ1-1; unclear D gene. V was clipped by 1 base and J by 0 bases, with 6 bases between them. Germline lookup yields CDR1 SGHVS and CDR2 FNYEAQ. This CDR3 is built from 14 residues. Here the CDR3 reads CASSLEPLNTEAFF. CDR3 in DNA: TGTGCCAGCAGCTTAGAACCGCTGAACACTGAAGCTTTCTTT.

This chain links TRBV6-1 with TRBJ1-5; D is unclear. The CDR3 is 14 amino acids. From germline, CDR1 is MNHNS and CDR2 SASEGT. V was shortened by 3 bases and J by 4 bases, with 10 bases between the two germline ends. The CDR3 protein is CASSELDTNQPQHF. The CDR3 DNA reads TGTGCCAGCAGTGAGTTAGACACAAATCAGCCCCAGCATTTT.

This chain connects TRBV6-1 to TRBJ2-1; D not resolved. Trimming removed 4 bases from V and 8 bases from J, with 6 bases in between. CDR3 length equals 11 residues. Germline V gene lookup returns CDR1 MNHNS and CDR2 SASEGT. The CDR3 region has the DNA TGTGCCAGCAGTGTCAGTCATGAGCAGTTCTTC. Its translation is CASSVSHEQFF.

CDR3 loop: CASSSRGGYLEPYTF. CDR3 DNA: TGTGCCAGCAGCTCCAGGGGGGGCTACCTTGAACCCTACACCTTC. This sequence joins TRBV5-6 and TRBJ1-2, with 7 bases aligning to TRBD1. V was pared by 3 bases and J by 10 bases, with 15 bases of the junction left unmatched. In germline, CDR1 is SGHDT, CDR2 YYEEEE. This CDR3 is built from 15 residues.

Note on this clone: Other nucleotide sequences from this sample produce the same CDR3. The chain couples TRBV30 to TRBJ2-7, with D possibly TRBD2 on 6 matching bases. Germline CDR1 is GTSNPN and CDR2 is SVGIG (reference sequence). V gave up 5 bases and J gave up 4 bases, with 9 bases separating them. The CDR3 has 11 amino acids. The DNA for the CDR3 is TGTGCCTGGGGGGGGTTGTACGAGCAGTACTTC. This codes for CAWGGLYEQYF.

J is TRBJ2-3 and V is TRBV5-4; D may correspond to TRBD1 or TRBD2 (5 bases each). The V and J ends lost 5 bases and 2 bases respectively, with 12 bases between them. Germline lookup yields CDR1 SGHNT and CDR2 YYREEE (reference sequence). This CDR3 comprises 14 residues. The DNA of the CDR3 is TGTGCCAGCAGTGGGGACGGCAACACAGATACGCAGTATTTT. This sequence encodes CASSGDGNTDTQYF.

This sequence joins TRBV5-1 and TRBJ2-2, with 7 bases aligning to TRBD2. The junction had 7 bases not matched to a gene; V was cut back by 0 bases and J by 5 bases. This CDR3 has 16 residues. Looked up from germline, CDR1 is SGHRS and CDR2 is YFSETQ. As DNA, the CDR3 is TGCGCCAGCAGCTTGGACGCGGGGGTCGGAACCGGGGAGCTGTTTTTT. The encoded protein is CASSLDAGVGTGELFF.